This T cell receptor beta chain was identified during a study of CD8 T cells in ankylosing spondylitis. General observations from the study: Matched ankylosing spondylitis synovial fluid reportedly showed significant enrichment of disease-linked clones.

Generation of TCR beta libraries employed quantitative 5'-RACE incorporating molecular barcodes. In TCRdb, the 5' RACE reads were re-called with MiXCR into one record per CDR3 protein. The profile shows 200,000 to 250,000 distinct CDR3 sequences, about 11% of them singletons. Concerning this clonotype itself: The antigen remains undetermined. This may come from a read error, since a much larger clone is one base off.

The receptor was isolated from a male donor with ankylosing spondylitis or in good health (not recorded which). Source material: blood, either unsorted or a sorted T cell fraction (not recorded which).

CDR3 coding DNA: TGTGCCAGCAGCCAAGAATGGACAGGGGTTCAGCCCCCGCATTTT. Translation: CASSQEWTGVQPPHF. This chain joins TRBV3-1 and TRBJ1-5, with 9 bases aligning to TRBD1. The CDR3 extends over 15 amino acids. Germline CDR1 LGHDT, CDR2 YNNKEL (reference sequence).